The text below deals with one T cell receptor (beta chain). Its antigen is as yet unknown. V lost 3 bases, J lost 8 bases, and 4 bases stayed unmatched. Germline-derived CDR1 and CDR2 are KGHSH and LQKENI. This CDR3 has 14 residues. The data belong to a study of T cells after yellow fever vaccination. Study observations and caveats: The study noted that FACS-sorted repertoires could contain abundant clonotypes contaminating from the bulk population.

MiXCR, run by TCRdb on the 5' RACE reads, gives a single entry per CDR3 protein. The repertoire holds just under 600,000 distinct CDR3 sequences, with about 13% as singletons. This rearrangement joins TRBV18 to TRBJ2-1, with TRBD1 matching 10 bases. This TCR came from a man aged 25-45 years who received the YFV17D yellow fever vaccine. Sequenced material: PBMCs, taken on the day of the yellow fever booster vaccination. The CDR3 DNA reads TGTGCCAGCTCACCCCGGACAGGGGGTTATGAGCAGTTCTTC. Residues: CASSPRTGGYEQFF. Full variable domain (remainder filled in from reference TRBV18 and TRBJ2-1): NAGVMQNPRHLVRRRGQEARLRCSPMKGHSHVYWYRQLPEEGLKFMVYLQKENIIDESGMPKERFSAEFPKEGPSILRIQQVVRGDSAAYFCASSPRTGGYEQFFGPGTRLTVL.